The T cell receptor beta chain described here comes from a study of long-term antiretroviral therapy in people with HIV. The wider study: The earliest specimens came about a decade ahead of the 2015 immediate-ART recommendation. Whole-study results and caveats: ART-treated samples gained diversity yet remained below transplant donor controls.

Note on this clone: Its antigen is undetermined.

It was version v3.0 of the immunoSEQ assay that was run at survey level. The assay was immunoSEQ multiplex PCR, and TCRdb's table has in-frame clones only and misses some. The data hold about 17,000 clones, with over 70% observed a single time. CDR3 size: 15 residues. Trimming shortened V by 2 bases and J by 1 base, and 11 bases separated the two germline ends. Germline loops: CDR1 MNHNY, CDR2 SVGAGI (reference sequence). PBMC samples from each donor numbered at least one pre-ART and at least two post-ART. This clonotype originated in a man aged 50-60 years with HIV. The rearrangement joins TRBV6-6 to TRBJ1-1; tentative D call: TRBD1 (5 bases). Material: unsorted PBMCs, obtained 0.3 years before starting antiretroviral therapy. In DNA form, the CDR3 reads TGTGCCAGCAGTTACCGGGGCGACGGGAACACTGAAGCTTTCTTT. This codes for CASSYRGDGNTEAFF.